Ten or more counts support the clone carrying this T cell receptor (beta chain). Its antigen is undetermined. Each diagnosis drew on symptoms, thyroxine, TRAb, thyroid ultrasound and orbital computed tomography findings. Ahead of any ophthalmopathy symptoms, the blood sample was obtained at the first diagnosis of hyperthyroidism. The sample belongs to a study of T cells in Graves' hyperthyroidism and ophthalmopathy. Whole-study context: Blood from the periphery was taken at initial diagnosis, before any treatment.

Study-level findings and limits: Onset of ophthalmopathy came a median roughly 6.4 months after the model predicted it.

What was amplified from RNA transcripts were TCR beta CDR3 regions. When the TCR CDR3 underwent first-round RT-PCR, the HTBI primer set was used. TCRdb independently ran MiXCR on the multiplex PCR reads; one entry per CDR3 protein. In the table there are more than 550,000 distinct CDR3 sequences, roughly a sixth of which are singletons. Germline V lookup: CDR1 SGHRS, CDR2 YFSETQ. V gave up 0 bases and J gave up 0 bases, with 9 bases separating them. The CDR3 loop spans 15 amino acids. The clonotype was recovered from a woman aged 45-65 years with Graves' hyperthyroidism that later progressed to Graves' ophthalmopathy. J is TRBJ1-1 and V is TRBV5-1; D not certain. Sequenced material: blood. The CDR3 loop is CASSLGGNMNTEAFF. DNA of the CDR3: TGCGCCAGCAGCTTGGGCGGCAACATGAACACTGAAGCTTTCTTT.